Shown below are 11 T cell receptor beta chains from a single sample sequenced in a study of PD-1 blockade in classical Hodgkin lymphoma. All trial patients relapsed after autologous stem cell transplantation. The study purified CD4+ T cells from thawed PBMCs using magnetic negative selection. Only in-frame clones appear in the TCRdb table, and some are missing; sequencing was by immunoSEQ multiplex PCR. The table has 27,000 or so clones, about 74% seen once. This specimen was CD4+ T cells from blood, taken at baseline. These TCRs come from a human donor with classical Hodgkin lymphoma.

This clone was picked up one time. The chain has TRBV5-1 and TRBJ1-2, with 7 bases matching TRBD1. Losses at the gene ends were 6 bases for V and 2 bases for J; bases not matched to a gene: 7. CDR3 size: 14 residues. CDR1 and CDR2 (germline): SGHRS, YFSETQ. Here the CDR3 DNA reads TGCGCCAGCACGGGGGGACAGCGGAACTATGGCTACACCTTC. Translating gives CASTGGQRNYGYTF.

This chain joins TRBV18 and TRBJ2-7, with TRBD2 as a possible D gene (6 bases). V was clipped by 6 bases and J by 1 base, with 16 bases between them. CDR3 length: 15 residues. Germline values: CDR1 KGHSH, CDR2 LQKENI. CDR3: CASSPAGSLSYEQYF. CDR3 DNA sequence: TGTGCCAGCTCGCCGGCCGGGAGTCTTTCCTACGAGCAGTACTTC.

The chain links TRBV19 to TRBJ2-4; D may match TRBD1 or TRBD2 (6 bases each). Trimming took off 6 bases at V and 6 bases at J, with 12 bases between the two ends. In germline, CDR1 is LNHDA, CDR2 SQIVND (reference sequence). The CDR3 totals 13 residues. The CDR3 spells CASRPGGVNIQYF. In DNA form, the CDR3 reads TGTGCCAGTAGGCCCGGGGGCGTAAACATTCAGTACTTC.

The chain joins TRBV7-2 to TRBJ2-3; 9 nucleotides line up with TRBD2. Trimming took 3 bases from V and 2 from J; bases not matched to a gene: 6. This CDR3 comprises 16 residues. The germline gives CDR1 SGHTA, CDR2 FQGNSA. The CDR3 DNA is TGTGCCAGCAGCTTTAAAGCTAGCGGGGCCACAGATACGCAGTATTTT. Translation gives CASSFKASGATDTQYF.

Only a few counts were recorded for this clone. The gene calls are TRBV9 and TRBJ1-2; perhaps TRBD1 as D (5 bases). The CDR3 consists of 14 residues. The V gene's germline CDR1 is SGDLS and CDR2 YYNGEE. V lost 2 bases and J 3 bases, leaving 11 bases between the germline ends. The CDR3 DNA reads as TGTGCCAGCAGCGTCGGACGGGGGGACTATGGCTACACCTTC. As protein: CASSVGRGDYGYTF.

This CDR3 is CASSFNTGAKNIQYF. DNA of the CDR3: TGTGCCAGCAGCTTCAATACTGGGGCCAAAAACATTCAGTACTTC. The rearrangement links TRBV11-2 to TRBJ2-4; no firm D call. Germline V gives CDR1 SGHAT, CDR2 FQNNGV. V lost 3 bases and J 1 base, leaving 10 bases between the germline ends. The CDR3 runs 15 residues.

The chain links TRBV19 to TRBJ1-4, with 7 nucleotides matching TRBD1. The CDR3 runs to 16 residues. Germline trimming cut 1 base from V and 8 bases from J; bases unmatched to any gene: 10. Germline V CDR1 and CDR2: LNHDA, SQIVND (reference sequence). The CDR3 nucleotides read TGTGCCAGTAGTATAGGACGACAGGGAGTGCGGGAAAAACTGTTTTTT. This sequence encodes CASSIGRQGVREKLFF.

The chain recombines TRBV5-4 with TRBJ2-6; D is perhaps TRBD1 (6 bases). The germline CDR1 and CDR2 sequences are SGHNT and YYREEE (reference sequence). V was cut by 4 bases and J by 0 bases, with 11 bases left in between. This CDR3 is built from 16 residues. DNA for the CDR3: TGTGCCAGCAGCCAATACAGGGCCTCTGGGGCCAACGTCCTGACTTTC. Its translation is CASSQYRASGANVLTF.

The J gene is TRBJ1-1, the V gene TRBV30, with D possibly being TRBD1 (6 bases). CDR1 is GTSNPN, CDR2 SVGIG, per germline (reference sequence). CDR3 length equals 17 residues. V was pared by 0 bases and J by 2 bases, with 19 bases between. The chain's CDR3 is CAWSVLGGRNVNTEAFF. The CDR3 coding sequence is TGTGCCTGGAGTGTTTTAGGGGGGCGGAACGTTAACACTGAAGCTTTCTTT.

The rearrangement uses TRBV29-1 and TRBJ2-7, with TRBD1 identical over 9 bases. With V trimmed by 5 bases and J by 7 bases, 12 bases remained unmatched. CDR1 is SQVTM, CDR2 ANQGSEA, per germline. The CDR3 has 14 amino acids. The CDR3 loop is CSVRQGQGLGEQYF. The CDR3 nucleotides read TGCAGCGTTCGGCAGGGACAGGGTTTGGGGGAGCAGTACTTC.

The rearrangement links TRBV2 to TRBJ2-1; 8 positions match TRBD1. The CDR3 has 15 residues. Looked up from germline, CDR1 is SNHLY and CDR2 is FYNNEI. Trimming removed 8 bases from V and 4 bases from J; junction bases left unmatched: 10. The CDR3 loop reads CASRAQGADYNEQFF. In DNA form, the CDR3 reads TGTGCCAGCCGCGCCCAGGGGGCTGATTACAATGAGCAGTTCTTC.